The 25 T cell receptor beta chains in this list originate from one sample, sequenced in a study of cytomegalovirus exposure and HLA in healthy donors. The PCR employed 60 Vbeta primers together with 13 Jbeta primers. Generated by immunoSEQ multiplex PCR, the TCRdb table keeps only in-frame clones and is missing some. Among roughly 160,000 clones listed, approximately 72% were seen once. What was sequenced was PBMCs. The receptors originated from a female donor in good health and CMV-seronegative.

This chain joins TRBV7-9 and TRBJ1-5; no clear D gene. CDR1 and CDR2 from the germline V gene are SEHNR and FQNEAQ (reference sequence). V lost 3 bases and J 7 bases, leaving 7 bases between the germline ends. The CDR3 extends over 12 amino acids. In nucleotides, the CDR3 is TGTGCCAGCAGCTTGGCGGGACAGCCCCAGCATTTT. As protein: CASSLAGQPQHF.

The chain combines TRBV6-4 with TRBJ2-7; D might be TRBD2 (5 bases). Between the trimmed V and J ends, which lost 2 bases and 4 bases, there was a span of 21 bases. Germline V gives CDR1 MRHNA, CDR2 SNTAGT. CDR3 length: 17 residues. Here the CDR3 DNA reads TGTGCCAGCAGTGACGCCGGTGAGCGCCCGACTAATTACGAGCAGTACTTC. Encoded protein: CASSDAGERPTNYEQYF.

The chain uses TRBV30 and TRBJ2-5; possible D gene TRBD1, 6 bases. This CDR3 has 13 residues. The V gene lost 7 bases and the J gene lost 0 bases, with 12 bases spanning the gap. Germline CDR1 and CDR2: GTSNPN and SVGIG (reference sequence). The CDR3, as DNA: TGTGCCTCGGCATACAGGGACCAAGAGACCCAGTACTTC. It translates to CASAYRDQETQYF.

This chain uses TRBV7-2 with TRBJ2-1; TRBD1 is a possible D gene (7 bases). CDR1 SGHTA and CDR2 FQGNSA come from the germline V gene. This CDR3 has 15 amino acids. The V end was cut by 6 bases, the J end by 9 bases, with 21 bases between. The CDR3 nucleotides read TGTGCCAGCAGAATCGGGGGACAGCAATCAGGTGAGCAGTTCTTC. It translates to CASRIGGQQSGEQFF. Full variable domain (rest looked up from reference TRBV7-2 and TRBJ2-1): GAGVSQSPSNKVTEKGKDVELRCDPISGHTALYWYRQSLGQGLEFLIYFQGNSAPDKSGLPSDRFSAERTGGSVSTLTIQRTQQEDSAVYLCASRIGGQQSGEQFFGPGTRLTVL.

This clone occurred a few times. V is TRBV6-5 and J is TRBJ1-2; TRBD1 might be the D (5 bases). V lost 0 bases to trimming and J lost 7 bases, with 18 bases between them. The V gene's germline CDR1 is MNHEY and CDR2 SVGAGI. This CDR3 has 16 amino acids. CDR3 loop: CASSYSSRGGFPGYTF. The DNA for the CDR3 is TGTGCCAGCAGTTACTCTAGCCGCGGGGGATTCCCTGGCTACACCTTC.

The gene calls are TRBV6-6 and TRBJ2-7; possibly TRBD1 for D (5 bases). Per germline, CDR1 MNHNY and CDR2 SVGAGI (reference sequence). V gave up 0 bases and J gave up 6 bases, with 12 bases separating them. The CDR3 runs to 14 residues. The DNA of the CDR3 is TGTGCCAGCAGTTACTCGGGGCGCCATGGCGAGCAGTACTTC. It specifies CASSYSGRHGEQYF.

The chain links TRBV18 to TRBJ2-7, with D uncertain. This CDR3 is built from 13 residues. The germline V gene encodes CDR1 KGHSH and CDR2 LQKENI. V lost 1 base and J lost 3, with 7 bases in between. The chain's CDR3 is CASSPLNNYEQYF. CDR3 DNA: TGTGCCAGCTCACCACTGAACAACTACGAGCAGTACTTC.

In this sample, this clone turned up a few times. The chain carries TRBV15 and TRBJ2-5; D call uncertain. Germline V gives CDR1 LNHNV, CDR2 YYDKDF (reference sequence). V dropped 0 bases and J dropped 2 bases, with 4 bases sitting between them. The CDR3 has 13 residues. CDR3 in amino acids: CATSRDKQETQYF. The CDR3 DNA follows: TGTGCCACCAGCAGAGATAAACAAGAGACCCAGTACTTC.

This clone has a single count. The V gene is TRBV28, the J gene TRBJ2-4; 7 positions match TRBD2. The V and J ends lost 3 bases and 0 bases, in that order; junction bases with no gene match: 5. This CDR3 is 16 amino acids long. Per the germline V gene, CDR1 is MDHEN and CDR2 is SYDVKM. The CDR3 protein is CASSFGGGLAKNIQYF. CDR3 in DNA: TGTGCCAGCAGTTTCGGCGGGGGACTAGCCAAAAACATTCAGTACTTC.

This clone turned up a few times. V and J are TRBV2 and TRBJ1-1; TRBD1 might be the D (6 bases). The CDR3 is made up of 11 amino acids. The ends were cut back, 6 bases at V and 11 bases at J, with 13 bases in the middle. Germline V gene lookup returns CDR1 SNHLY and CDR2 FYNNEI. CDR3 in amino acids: CASSGGRGAFF. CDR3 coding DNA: TGTGCCAGCAGCGGGGGGCGAGGGGCTTTCTTT.

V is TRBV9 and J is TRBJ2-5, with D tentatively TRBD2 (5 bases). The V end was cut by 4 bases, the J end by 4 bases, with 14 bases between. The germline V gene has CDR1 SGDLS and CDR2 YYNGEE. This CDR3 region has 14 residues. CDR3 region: CASSPRSSVETQYF. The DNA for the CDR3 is TGTGCCAGCAGCCCTCGAAGTAGCGTAGAGACCCAGTACTTC. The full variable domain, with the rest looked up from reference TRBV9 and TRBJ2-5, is DSGVTQTPKHLITATGQRVTLRCSPRSGDLSVYWYQQSLDQGLQFLIQYYNGEERAKGNILERFSAQQFPDLHSELNLSSLELGDSALYFCASSPRSSVETQYFGPGTRLLVL.

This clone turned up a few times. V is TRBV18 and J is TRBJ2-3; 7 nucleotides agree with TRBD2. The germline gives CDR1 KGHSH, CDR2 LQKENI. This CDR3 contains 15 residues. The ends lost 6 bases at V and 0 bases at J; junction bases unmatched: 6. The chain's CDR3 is CASSPGRESTDTQYF. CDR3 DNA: TGTGCCAGCTCGCCGGGGCGGGAGAGCACAGATACGCAGTATTTT.

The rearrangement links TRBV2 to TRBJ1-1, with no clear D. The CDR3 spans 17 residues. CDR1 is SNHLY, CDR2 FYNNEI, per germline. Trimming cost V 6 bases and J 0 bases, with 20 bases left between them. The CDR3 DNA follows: TGTGCCAGCAGCCCGGGGTTGTCAGGTCGGGTGAACACTGAAGCTTTCTTT. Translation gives CASSPGLSGRVNTEAFF. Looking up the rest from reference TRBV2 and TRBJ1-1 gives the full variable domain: EPEVTQTPSHQVTQMGQEVILRCVPISNHLYFYWYRQILGQKVEFLVSFYNNEISEKSEIFDDQFSVERPDGSNFTLKIRSTKLEDSAMYFCASSPGLSGRVNTEAFFGQGTRLTVV.

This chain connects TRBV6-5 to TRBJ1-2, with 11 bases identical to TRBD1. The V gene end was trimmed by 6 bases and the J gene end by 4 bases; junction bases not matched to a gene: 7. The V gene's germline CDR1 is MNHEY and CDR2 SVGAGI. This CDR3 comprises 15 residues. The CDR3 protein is CASSKTGTGGYGYTF. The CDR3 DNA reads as TGTGCCAGCAGCAAGACCGGGACAGGGGGCTATGGCTACACCTTC.

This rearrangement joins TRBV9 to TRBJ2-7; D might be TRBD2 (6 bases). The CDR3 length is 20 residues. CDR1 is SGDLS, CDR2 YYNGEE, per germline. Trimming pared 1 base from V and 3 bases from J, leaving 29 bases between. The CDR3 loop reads CASSVIIREQVGTYNYEQYF. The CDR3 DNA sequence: TGTGCCAGCAGCGTAATCATTCGGGAGCAGGTGGGTACCTATAACTACGAGCAGTACTTC.

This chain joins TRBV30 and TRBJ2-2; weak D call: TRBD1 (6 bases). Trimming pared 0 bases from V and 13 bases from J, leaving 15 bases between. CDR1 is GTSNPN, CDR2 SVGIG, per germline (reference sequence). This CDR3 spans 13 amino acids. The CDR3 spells CAWSVLIGGALFF. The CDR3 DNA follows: TGTGCCTGGAGTGTATTGATAGGGGGTGCGCTGTTTTTT.

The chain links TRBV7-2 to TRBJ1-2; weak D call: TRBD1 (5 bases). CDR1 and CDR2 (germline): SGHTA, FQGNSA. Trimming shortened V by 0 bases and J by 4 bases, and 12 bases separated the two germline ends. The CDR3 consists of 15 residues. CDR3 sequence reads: CASSLAGGVGYGYTF. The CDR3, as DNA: TGTGCCAGCAGCTTAGCGGGGGGGGTAGGCTATGGCTACACCTTC.

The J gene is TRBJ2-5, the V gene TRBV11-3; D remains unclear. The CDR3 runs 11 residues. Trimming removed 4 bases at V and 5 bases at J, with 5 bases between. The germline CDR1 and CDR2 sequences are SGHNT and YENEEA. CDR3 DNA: TGTGCCAGCAGCTCCGGGGAGACCCAGTACTTC. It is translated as CASSSGETQYF.

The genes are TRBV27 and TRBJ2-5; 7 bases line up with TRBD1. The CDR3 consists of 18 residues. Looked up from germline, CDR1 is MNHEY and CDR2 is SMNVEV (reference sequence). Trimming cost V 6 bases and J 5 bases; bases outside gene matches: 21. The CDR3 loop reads CASSPQYRDRQLLETQYF. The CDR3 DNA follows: TGTGCCAGCAGCCCACAATACCGGGACAGACAATTATTGGAGACCCAGTACTTC.

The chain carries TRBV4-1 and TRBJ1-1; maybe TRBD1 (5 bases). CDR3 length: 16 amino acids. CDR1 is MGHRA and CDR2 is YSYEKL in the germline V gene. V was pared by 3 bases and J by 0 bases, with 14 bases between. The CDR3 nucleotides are TGCGCCAGCAGCCAGGTGAAGACAGTCATGAACACTGAAGCTTTCTTT. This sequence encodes CASSQVKTVMNTEAFF.

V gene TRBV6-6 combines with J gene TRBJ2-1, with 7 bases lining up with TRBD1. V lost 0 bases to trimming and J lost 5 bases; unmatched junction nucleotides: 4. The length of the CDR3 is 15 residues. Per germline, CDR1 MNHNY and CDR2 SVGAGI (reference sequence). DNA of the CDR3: TGTGCCAGCAGTTACTCGAGGGACAGAAACAATGAGCAGTTCTTC. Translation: CASSYSRDRNNEQFF.

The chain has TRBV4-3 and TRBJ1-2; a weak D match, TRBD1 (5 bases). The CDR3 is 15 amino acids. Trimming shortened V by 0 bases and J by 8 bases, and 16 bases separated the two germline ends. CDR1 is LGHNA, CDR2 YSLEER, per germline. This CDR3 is CASSQDSQGLRGYTF. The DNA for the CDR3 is TGCGCCAGCAGCCAAGATAGTCAGGGCCTAAGGGGCTACACCTTC.

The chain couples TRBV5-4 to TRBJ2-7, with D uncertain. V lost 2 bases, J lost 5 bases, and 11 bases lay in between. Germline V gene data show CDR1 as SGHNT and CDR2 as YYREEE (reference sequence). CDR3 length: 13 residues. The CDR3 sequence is CASSFLASNEQYF. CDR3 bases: TGTGCCAGCAGCTTTTTGGCTTCGAACGAGCAGTACTTC.

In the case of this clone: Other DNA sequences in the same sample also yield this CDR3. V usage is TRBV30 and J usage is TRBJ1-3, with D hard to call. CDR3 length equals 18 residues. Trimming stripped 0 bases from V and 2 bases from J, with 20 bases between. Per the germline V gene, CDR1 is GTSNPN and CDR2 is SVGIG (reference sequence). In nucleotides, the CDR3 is TGTGCCTGGAGTGTATTGTCCGAGCGAGTGCCCCCTGGAAACACCATATATTTT. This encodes CAWSVLSERVPPGNTIYF.

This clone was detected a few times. CDR3 loop: CAWSTDSREGRYNEQFF. CDR3 sequence (DNA): TGTGCCTGGAGTACCGACTCGCGGGAGGGGCGCTACAATGAGCAGTTCTTC. This rearrangement joins TRBV30 to TRBJ2-1; 9 positions match TRBD2. The germline gives CDR1 GTSNPN, CDR2 SVGIG (reference sequence). Germline trimming cut 2 bases from V and 3 bases from J; bases unmatched to any gene: 11. This CDR3 comprises 17 residues.